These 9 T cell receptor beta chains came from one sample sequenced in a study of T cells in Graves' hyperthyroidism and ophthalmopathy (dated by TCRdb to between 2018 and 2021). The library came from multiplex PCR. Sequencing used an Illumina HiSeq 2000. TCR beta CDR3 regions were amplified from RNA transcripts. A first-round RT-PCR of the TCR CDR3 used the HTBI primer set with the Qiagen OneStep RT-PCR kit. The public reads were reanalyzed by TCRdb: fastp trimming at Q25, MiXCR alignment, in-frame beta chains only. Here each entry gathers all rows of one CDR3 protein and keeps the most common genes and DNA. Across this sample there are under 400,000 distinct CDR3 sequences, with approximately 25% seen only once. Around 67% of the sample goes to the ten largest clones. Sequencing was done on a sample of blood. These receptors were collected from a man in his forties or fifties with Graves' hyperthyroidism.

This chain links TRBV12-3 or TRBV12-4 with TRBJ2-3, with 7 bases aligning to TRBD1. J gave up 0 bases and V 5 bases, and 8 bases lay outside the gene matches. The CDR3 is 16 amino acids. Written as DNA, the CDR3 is TGTGCCAGCAGTACCGGGGACAGTACCAGCACAGATACGCAGTATTTT. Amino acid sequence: CASSTGDSTSTDTQYF.

The CDR3 DNA reads as TGTGCCAGTAGTATAGGAACGGGACTTCTAAACTATGGCTACACCTTC. Translating gives CASSIGTGLLNYGYTF. The chain links TRBV19 to TRBJ1-2; maybe TRBD1 (5 bases). Germline V gene data show CDR1 as LNHDA and CDR2 as SQIVND (reference sequence). The length of the CDR3 is 16 residues. V was pared by 1 base and J by 2 bases, with 14 bases between.

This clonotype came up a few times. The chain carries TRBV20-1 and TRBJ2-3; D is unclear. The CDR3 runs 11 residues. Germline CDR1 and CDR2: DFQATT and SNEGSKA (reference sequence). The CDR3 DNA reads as TGCAGGGCGACTAGCACAGATACGCAGTATTTT. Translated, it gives CRATSTDTQYF.

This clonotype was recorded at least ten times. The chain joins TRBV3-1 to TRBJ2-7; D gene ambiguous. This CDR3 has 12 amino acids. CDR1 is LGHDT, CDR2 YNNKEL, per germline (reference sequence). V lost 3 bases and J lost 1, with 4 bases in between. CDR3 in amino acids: CASSHRSYEQYF. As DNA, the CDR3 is TGTGCCAGCAGCCATCGATCCTACGAGCAGTACTTC.

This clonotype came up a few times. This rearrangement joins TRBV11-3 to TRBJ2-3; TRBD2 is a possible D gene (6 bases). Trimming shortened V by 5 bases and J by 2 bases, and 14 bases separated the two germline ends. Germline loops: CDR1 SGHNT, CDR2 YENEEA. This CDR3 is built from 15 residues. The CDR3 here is CASSDLGLLTDTQYF. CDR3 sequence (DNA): TGTGCCAGCAGCGACCTGGGACTTCTCACAGATACGCAGTATTTT.

The CDR3 nucleotides are TGCAGTGCTAGATGGGGCGGGGGACTATACAATGAGCAGTTCTTC. Its translation: CSARWGGGLYNEQFF. The gene calls are TRBV20-1 and TRBJ2-1; 7 positions match TRBD2. The V gene end was trimmed by 2 bases and the J gene end by 4 bases; junction bases not matched to a gene: 8. Germline CDR1 reads DFQATT; CDR2 reads SNEGSKA (reference sequence). The CDR3 length is 15 residues.

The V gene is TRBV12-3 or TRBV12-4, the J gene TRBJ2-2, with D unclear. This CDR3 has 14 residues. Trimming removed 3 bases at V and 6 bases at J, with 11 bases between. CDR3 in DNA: TGTGCCAGCAGTTTGTTTCCCGGCGCCGGGGAGCTGTTTTTT. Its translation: CASSLFPGAGELFF.

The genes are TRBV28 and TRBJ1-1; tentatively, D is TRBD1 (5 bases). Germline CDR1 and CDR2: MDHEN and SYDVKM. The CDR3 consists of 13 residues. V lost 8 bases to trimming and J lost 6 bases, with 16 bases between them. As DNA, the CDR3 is TGTGCCAGCCGGACGGGGGTAGTAGCTGAAGCTTTCTTT. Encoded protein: CASRTGVVAEAFF.

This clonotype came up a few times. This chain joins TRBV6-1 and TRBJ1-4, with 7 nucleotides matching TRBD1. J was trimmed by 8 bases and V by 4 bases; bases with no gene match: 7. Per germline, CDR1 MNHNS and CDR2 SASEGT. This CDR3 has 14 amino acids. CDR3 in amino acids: CASSARQGDEKLFF. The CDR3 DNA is TGTGCCAGCAGTGCTAGACAGGGTGACGAAAAACTGTTTTTT.